Below are 31 T cell receptor beta chains sequenced from a single sample in a study of cytomegalovirus exposure and HLA in healthy donors. The PCR had 60 Vbeta and 13 Jbeta primers. This table comes from immunoSEQ multiplex PCR, and its TCRdb copy is limited to in-frame clones, with some not included. The data show some 76,000 clones, with 78% seen just once and approximately 8.9% held by the top ten. The sequenced material came from PBMCs. The receptors shown here come from a woman aged 40 to 50 in good health and CMV-seropositive.

The chain links TRBV6-5 to TRBJ1-2; 9 bases line up with TRBD1. From germline, CDR1 is MNHEY and CDR2 SVGAGI. This CDR3 region has 14 residues. The V segment lost 7 bases and the J segment 0 bases; nucleotides outside the gene matches: 3. CDR3 bases: TGTGCCAGCATTGGGACAGGGACTAACTATGGCTACACCTTC. Residues: CASIGTGTNYGYTF.

This chain joins TRBV11-2 and TRBJ2-3; 13 bases are a match to TRBD2. This CDR3 has 16 residues. The trim removed 4 bases at V and 5 bases at J, leaving 6 bases unmatched. The V gene's germline CDR1 is SGHAT and CDR2 FQNNGV. This CDR3 is CASSWTSGGLGDTQYF. The CDR3 DNA reads TGTGCCAGCAGCTGGACTAGCGGGGGCCTGGGAGATACGCAGTATTTT.

The chain links TRBV19 to TRBJ2-1, with 10 bases fitting TRBD2. CDR3 length equals 16 residues. J lost 4 bases, V lost 0 bases, and 3 bases had no gene match. In germline, CDR1 is LNHDA, CDR2 SQIVND (reference sequence). The CDR3 sequence: CASSIDLAGDYNEQFF. The CDR3 nucleotides read TGTGCCAGTAGTATAGACCTAGCGGGGGATTACAATGAGCAGTTCTTC.

The chain recombines TRBV6-6 with TRBJ1-5, with a weak D call TRBD1 (5 bases). Deletions cut 2 bases from V and 3 bases from J, with 8 bases between. CDR1 is MNHNY, CDR2 SVGAGI, per germline (reference sequence). The CDR3 runs to 14 residues. The chain's CDR3 is CASSYDSFNQPQHF. The DNA of the CDR3 is TGTGCCAGCAGTTACGACAGCTTCAATCAGCCCCAGCATTTT.

The rearrangement uses TRBV20-1 and TRBJ1-4, with D hard to call. The V end was cut by 3 bases, the J end by 8 bases, with 7 bases between. This CDR3 contains 11 residues. Looked up from germline, CDR1 is DFQATT and CDR2 is SNEGSKA (reference sequence). The CDR3: CSARVTEKLFF. The CDR3 DNA reads as TGCAGTGCTAGGGTTACAGAAAAACTGTTTTTT.

The rearrangement uses TRBV10-3 and TRBJ2-1; TRBD2 matches 14 bases. The germline CDR1 and CDR2 sequences are ENHRY and SYGVKD. J gave up 0 bases and V 6 bases, and 13 bases lay outside the gene matches. The CDR3 sequence is 20 residues long. This CDR3 reads CAISQTTGTSGGHSYNEQFF. The CDR3 coding sequence is TGTGCCATCAGCCAGACCACCGGGACTAGCGGGGGCCACTCCTACAATGAGCAGTTCTTC.

The chain has TRBV18 and TRBJ2-5, with 9 bases that match TRBD2. The germline V gene encodes CDR1 KGHSH and CDR2 LQKENI. V trimming: 1 base; J trimming: 1 base; junction bases outside the gene matches: 4. The CDR3 runs to 16 residues. This chain's CDR3 is CASSPQAGGPQETQYF. As DNA, the CDR3 is TGTGCCAGCTCACCACAAGCGGGGGGCCCCCAAGAGACCCAGTACTTC.

This chain connects TRBV15 to TRBJ2-7; 8 bases are a match to TRBD1. CDR1 is LNHNV, CDR2 YYDKDF, per germline (reference sequence). V dropped 2 bases and J dropped 6; count of bases not matched to a gene: 3. This CDR3 spans 13 amino acids. The DNA of the CDR3 is TGTGCCACCAGCAGATTACAGGGGGGCGAGCAGTACTTC. Translating gives CATSRLQGGEQYF.

The genes are TRBV6-4 and TRBJ1-5; no clear D. The CDR3 spans 13 residues. Germline lookup yields CDR1 MRHNA and CDR2 SNTAGT. Trimming pared 4 bases from V and 5 bases from J, leaving 9 bases between. The CDR3 coding sequence is TGTGCCAGCAGTGGGGAGTTCGATCAGCCCCAGCATTTT. This gives the protein CASSGEFDQPQHF.

This clone was counted between two and nine times. The chain employs TRBV7-2 and TRBJ2-2; 8 bases are a match to TRBD1. The CDR3 is 14 amino acids. Germline V lookup: CDR1 SGHTA, CDR2 FQGNSA. After removal of 4 bases from V and 7 bases from J, the junction contained 5 bases not matched to a gene. The chain's CDR3 is CASSSGQAGGELFF. As DNA, the CDR3 is TGTGCCAGCAGCTCGGGACAGGCGGGCGGGGAGCTGTTTTTT. Variable domain in full (rest from reference TRBV7-2 and TRBJ2-2): GAGVSQSPSNKVTEKGKDVELRCDPISGHTALYWYRQSLGQGLEFLIYFQGNSAPDKSGLPSDRFSAERTGGSVSTLTIQRTQQEDSAVYLCASSSGQAGGELFFGEGSRLTVL.

This clone is a singleton in its sample. V gene TRBV4-3 combines with J gene TRBJ2-1; 7 nucleotides align to TRBD1. This CDR3 spans 16 amino acids. J lost 1 base, V lost 3 bases, and 6 bases had no gene match. Germline CDR1 reads LGHNA; CDR2 reads YSLEER. The CDR3 sequence is CASSQREGASYNEQFF. The DNA for the CDR3 is TGCGCCAGCAGCCAGAGAGAGGGGGCTTCCTACAATGAGCAGTTCTTC.

The chain recombines TRBV9 with TRBJ2-7, with a weak D call TRBD1 (5 bases). The CDR3 is 14 residues long. V lost 3 bases and J lost 0, with 10 bases in between. CDR1 is SGDLS, CDR2 YYNGEE, per germline. The CDR3 nucleotides read TGTGCCAGCAGCGCCCGACAGAGCTCCTACGAGCAGTACTTC. It translates to CASSARQSSYEQYF. The entire variable domain, with the rest obtained from reference TRBV9 and TRBJ2-7, is as follows: DSGVTQTPKHLITATGQRVTLRCSPRSGDLSVYWYQQSLDQGLQFLIQYYNGEERAKGNILERFSAQQFPDLHSELNLSSLELGDSALYFCASSARQSSYEQYFGPGTRLTVT.

The DNA for the CDR3 is TGTGCCTGGAATTGGGGCTCCGGCGAGCAGTACTTC. Translation gives CAWNWGSGEQYF. The chain carries TRBV30 and TRBJ2-7; weak D call: TRBD1 (5 bases). This CDR3 contains 12 residues. Trimming took off 4 bases at V and 6 bases at J, with 13 bases between the two ends. Per the germline V gene, CDR1 is GTSNPN and CDR2 is SVGIG (reference sequence). The full variable domain, completed using reference TRBV30 and TRBJ2-7, is SQTIHQWPATLVQPVGSPLSLECTVEGTSNPNLYWYRQAAGRGLQLLFYSVGIGQISSEVPQNLSASRPQDRQFILSSKKLLLSDSGFYLCAWNWGSGEQYFGPGTRLTVT.

The rearrangement uses TRBV5-1 and TRBJ1-1; D might be TRBD1 (6 bases). Deletions cut 0 bases from V and 1 base from J, with 13 bases between. The CDR3 has 16 residues. Germline CDR1 is SGHRS and CDR2 is YFSETQ. The CDR3 here is CASSLEAGAENTEAFF. Written as DNA, the CDR3 is TGCGCCAGCAGCTTGGAAGCAGGGGCCGAGAACACTGAAGCTTTCTTT.

V gene TRBV6-1 combines with J gene TRBJ2-7; D might be TRBD1 (6 bases). From germline, CDR1 is MNHNS and CDR2 SASEGT. The CDR3 totals 12 residues. V lost 6 bases to trimming and J lost 2 bases, with 8 bases between them. CDR3 region: CASRQGAYEQYF. The DNA for the CDR3 is TGTGCCAGCAGACAGGGCGCCTACGAGCAGTACTTC.

The rearrangement joins TRBV6-5 to TRBJ2-7; 11 nucleotides align to TRBD2. CDR3 size: 15 residues. Trimming at V came to 0 bases and at J to 5 bases, leaving 3 bases not matched to a gene. The germline V gene encodes CDR1 MNHEY and CDR2 SVGAGI. The CDR3 loop is CASSYSTSGDNEQYF. CDR3 nucleotides: TGTGCCAGCAGTTACTCGACTAGCGGGGACAACGAGCAGTACTTC.

V gene TRBV5-1 combines with J gene TRBJ2-5; no firm D call. The last part of the DNA fits TRBJ2-7 better; the J call may be wrong. Germline CDR1 is SGHRS and CDR2 is YFSETQ. This CDR3 is built from 13 residues. The CDR3 protein is CASSSTPTYEQYF. The DNA of the CDR3 is TGCGCCAGCAGCTCGACACCTACCTACGAGCAGTACTTC.

Regarding this clone: This sample also contains other DNA sequences that code for the same CDR3. J is TRBJ2-5 and V is TRBV30, with 7 bases that match TRBD2. CDR3 length: 12 residues. Germline CDR1 is GTSNPN and CDR2 is SVGIG (reference sequence). V was pared by 1 base and J by 4 bases, with 0 bases of the junction left unmatched. CDR3 nucleotides: TGTGCCTGGAGTGCGGGGGGAGAGACCCAGTACTTC. Its protein is CAWSAGGETQYF. The whole variable domain, filled in from reference TRBV30 and TRBJ2-5, reads SQTIHQWPATLVQPVGSPLSLECTVEGTSNPNLYWYRQAAGRGLQLLFYSVGIGQISSEVPQNLSASRPQDRQFILSSKKLLLSDSGFYLCAWSAGGETQYFGPGTRLLVL.

The rearrangement links TRBV9 to TRBJ1-1; 7 bases are shared with TRBD1. The trim removed 5 bases at V and 4 bases at J, leaving 8 bases unmatched. Germline V gene sequence: CDR1 SGDLS, CDR2 YYNGEE. The CDR3 consists of 14 residues. The CDR3 DNA sequence: TGTGCCAGCAGAAATTCGACAGGGCTCACTGAAGCTTTCTTT. This codes for CASRNSTGLTEAFF. The full variable domain, rest sourced from reference TRBV9 and TRBJ1-1, is DSGVTQTPKHLITATGQRVTLRCSPRSGDLSVYWYQQSLDQGLQFLIQYYNGEERAKGNILERFSAQQFPDLHSELNLSSLELGDSALYFCASRNSTGLTEAFFGQGTRLTVV.

The chain uses TRBV2 and TRBJ2-7, with D possibly matching TRBD2 (6 bases). Germline-derived CDR1 and CDR2 are SNHLY and FYNNEI. Trimming left V 10 bases short and J 6 bases short, with 19 bases between. The CDR3 length is 13 residues. CDR3: CATPHVLGGEQYF. CDR3 DNA: TGTGCCACCCCGCATGTTTTGGGGGGCGAGCAGTACTTC. The full variable domain, in which reference TRBV2 and TRBJ2-7 provide the parts outside the CDR3, is EPEVTQTPSHQVTQMGQEVILRCVPISNHLYFYWYRQILGQKVEFLVSFYNNEISEKSEIFDDQFSVERPDGSNFTLKIRSTKLEDSAMYFCATPHVLGGEQYFGPGTRLTVT.

This clone was seen only a few times. This chain connects TRBV19 to TRBJ1-2; the D gene is possibly TRBD1 (6 bases). Trimming removed 6 bases from V and 3 bases from J, with 17 bases in between. The CDR3 runs to 15 residues. Germline-derived CDR1 and CDR2 are LNHDA and SQIVND (reference sequence). The CDR3 reads CASSYSGASDYGYTF. CDR3 nucleotides: TGTGCCAGTAGCTACTCAGGGGCCTCGGACTATGGCTACACCTTC.

This clone appeared once. The chain couples TRBV6-1 to TRBJ2-6; possibly TRBD1 for D (6 bases). Looked up from germline, CDR1 is MNHNS and CDR2 is SASEGT. V shed 2 bases and J shed 4 bases, with 9 bases lying between them. The CDR3 extends over 15 amino acids. CDR3 amino acids: CASSERTVGANVLTF. The CDR3, as DNA: TGTGCCAGCAGTGAAAGGACAGTAGGGGCCAACGTCCTGACTTTC.

This clone was observed a handful of times. The gene calls are TRBV7-2 and TRBJ2-1; D might be TRBD1 (6 bases). In germline, CDR1 is SGHTA, CDR2 FQGNSA. This CDR3 has 14 residues. The germline V and J ends were trimmed by 6 bases and 9 bases, with 18 bases remaining between them. The CDR3 spells CASRGNRDHGEQFF. In DNA form, the CDR3 reads TGTGCCAGCAGGGGAAACAGGGATCACGGTGAGCAGTTCTTC.

The rearrangement joins TRBV4-1 to TRBJ2-7; 9 positions match TRBD2. CDR3 length: 15 residues. The germline V gene encodes CDR1 MGHRA and CDR2 YSYEKL. J gave up 3 bases and V 1 base, and 4 bases lay outside the gene matches. CDR3 DNA sequence: TGCGCCAGCAGCCAAGGGAGTAGCGGGGGCTACGAGCAGTACTTC. This encodes CASSQGSSGGYEQYF.

The rearrangement links TRBV7-2 to TRBJ2-1; weak D call: TRBD1 (6 bases). The V and J ends lost 6 bases and 7 bases respectively, with 16 bases between them. The V gene's germline CDR1 is SGHTA and CDR2 FQGNSA. This CDR3 is 14 amino acids long. The CDR3 bases are TGTGCCAGCAGTACAGGGCCGTCTCCAAATGAGCAGTTCTTC. It yields the protein CASSTGPSPNEQFF.

The chain has TRBV27 and TRBJ2-5; D gene uncertain. Trimming took off 5 bases at V and 0 bases at J, with 16 bases between the two ends. There are 16 residues in the CDR3. Germline CDR1 is MNHEY and CDR2 is SMNVEV (reference sequence). The DNA for the CDR3 is TGTGCCAGCAGTCAGAGGTCGCGTTCATACCAAGAGACCCAGTACTTC. This codes for CASSQRSRSYQETQYF.

This clone was seen only a few times. The gene calls are TRBV20-1 and TRBJ1-2; 7 nucleotides line up with TRBD1. The CDR3 covers 11 residues. The germline CDR1 and CDR2 sequences are DFQATT and SNEGSKA (reference sequence). The CDR3 nucleotides read TGCATTCCGGACAGGAACTATGGCTACACCTTC. Its translation: CIPDRNYGYTF.

The chain recombines TRBV19 with TRBJ1-4; TRBD1 matches 9 bases. CDR1 and CDR2 (germline): LNHDA, SQIVND (reference sequence). J lost 7 bases, V lost 6 bases, and 6 bases had no gene match. The CDR3 runs to 14 residues. The CDR3 region is CASRRTGVSEKLFF. DNA for the CDR3: TGTGCCAGTAGGCGGACAGGGGTGTCTGAAAAACTGTTTTTT.

The V call is TRBV6-4, the J call TRBJ2-2, with D possibly TRBD2 on 6 matching bases. The V gene lost 4 bases and the J gene lost 4 bases, with 16 bases spanning the gap. CDR3 length equals 16 residues. Germline-derived CDR1 and CDR2 are MRHNA and SNTAGT. The CDR3 sequence: CASSGAEGRSTGELFF. The CDR3 nucleotides read TGTGCCAGCAGTGGAGCGGAGGGGCGCAGCACCGGGGAGCTGTTTTTT.

V and J are TRBV27 and TRBJ1-2; 9 positions match TRBD1. The V gene end was trimmed by 3 bases and the J gene end by 6 bases; junction bases not matched to a gene: 8. The V gene's germline CDR1 is MNHEY and CDR2 SMNVEV (reference sequence). The CDR3 contains 15 residues. For the CDR3, the DNA is TGTGCCAGCAGTTTGTCCTCGGGGACAGGGAATGGCTACACCTTC. Its protein product is CASSLSSGTGNGYTF.

The chain links TRBV9 to TRBJ1-4; no definite D call. V was clipped by 1 base and J by 7 bases, with 8 bases between them. CDR1 and CDR2 from the germline V gene are SGDLS and YYNGEE. The CDR3 is made up of 13 amino acids. The CDR3 here is CASSVTPFEKLFF. The CDR3 DNA reads TGTGCCAGCAGCGTAACTCCCTTTGAAAAACTGTTTTTT.